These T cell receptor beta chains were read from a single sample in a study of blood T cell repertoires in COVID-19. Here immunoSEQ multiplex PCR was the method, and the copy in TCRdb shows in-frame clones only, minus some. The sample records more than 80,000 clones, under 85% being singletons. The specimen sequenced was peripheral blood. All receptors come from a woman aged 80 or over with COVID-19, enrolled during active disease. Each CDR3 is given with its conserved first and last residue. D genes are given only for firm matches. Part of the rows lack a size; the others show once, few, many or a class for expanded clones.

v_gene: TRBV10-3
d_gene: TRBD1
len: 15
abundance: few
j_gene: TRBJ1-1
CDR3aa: CAISDTRTGNTEAFF
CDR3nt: TGTGCCATCAGTGACACCCGGACAGGGAACACTGAAGCTTTCTTT

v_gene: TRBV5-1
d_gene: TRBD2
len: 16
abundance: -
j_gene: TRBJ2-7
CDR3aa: CASSLWTSGSSYEQYF
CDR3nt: TGCGCCAGCAGCCTTTGGACTAGCGGGAGCTCCTACGAGCAGTACTTC

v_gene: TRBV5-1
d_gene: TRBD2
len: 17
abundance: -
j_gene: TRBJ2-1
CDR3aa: CASSSAGTSGYYNEQFF
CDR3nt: TGCGCCAGCAGCTCAGCCGGGACTAGCGGTTACTACAATGAGCAGTTCTTC

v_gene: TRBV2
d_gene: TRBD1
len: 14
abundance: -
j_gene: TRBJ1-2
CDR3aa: CASSRDRDALGYTF
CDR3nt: TGTGCCAGCAGTCGGGACAGGGATGCGCTCGGCTACACCTTC

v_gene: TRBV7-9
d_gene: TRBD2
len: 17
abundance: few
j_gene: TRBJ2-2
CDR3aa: CASSLNAGTRGTGELFF
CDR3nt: TGTGCCAGCAGCCTAAACGCCGGGACTAGAGGGACCGGGGAGCTGTTTTTT

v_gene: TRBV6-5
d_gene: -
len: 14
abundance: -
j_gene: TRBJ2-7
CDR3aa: CASRLDSVGYEQYF
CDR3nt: TGTGCCAGCCGGTTAGACAGCGTCGGCTACGAGCAGTACTTC

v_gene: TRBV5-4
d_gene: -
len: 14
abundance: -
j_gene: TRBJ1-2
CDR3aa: CASSLGGMNYGYTF
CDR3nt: TGTGCCAGCAGCTTGGGGGGCATGAACTATGGCTACACCTTC

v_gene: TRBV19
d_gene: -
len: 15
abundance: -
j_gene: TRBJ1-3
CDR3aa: CASSPGTFRGNTIYF
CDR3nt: TGTGCCAGTAGTCCCGGGACATTTCGTGGAAACACCATATATTTT

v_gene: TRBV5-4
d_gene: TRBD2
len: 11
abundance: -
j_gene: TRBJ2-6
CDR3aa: CASSSGGVPTF
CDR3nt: TGTGCCAGCAGCTCGGGGGGTGTCCCGACTTTC

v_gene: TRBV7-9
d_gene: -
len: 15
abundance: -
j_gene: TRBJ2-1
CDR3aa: CASSLEQGIYNEQFF
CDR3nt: TGTGCCAGCAGCTTAGAACAGGGAATATACAATGAGCAGTTCTTC

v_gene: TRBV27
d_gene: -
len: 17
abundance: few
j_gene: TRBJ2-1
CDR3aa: CASSPFLSRLIYNEQFF
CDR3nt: TGTGCCAGCAGTCCATTTCTCTCCAGACTAATTTACAATGAGCAGTTCTTC

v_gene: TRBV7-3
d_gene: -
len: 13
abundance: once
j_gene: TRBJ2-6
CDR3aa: CASSPIGANVLTF
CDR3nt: TGTGCCAGCAGCCCCATTGGGGCCAACGTCCTGACTTTC

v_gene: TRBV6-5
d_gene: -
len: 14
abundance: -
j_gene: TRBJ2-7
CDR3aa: CASRPSGGPYEQYF
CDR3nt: TGTGCCAGCAGGCCTTCGGGGGGCCCCTACGAGCAGTACTTC

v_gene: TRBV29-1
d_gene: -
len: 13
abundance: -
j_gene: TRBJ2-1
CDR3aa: CSVVRYTYNEQFF
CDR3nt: TGCAGCGTTGTCAGATACACCTACAATGAGCAGTTCTTC

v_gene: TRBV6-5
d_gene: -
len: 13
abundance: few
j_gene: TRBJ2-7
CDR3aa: CASIGWSSYEQYF
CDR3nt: TGTGCCAGCATCGGATGGAGCTCCTACGAGCAGTACTTC

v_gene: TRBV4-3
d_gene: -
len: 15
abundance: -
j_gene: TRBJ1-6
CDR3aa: CASSQDRYSGSPLHF
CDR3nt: TGCGCCAGTAGCCAAGACCGATACTCGGGTTCACCCCTCCACTTT

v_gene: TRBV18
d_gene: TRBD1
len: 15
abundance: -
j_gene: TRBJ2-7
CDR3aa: CASSPGDRGYYEQYF
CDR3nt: TGTGCCAGCTCACCAGGGGACAGGGGATACTACGAGCAGTACTTC

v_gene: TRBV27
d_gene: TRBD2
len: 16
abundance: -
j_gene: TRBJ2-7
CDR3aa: CASSLSLAGVGYEQYF
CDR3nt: TGTGCCAGCAGTTTAAGTTTAGCGGGAGTTGGCTACGAGCAGTACTTC

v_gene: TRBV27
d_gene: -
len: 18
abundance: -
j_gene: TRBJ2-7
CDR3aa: CASAFIPPGTSPLYEQYF
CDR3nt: TGTGCCAGCGCGTTTATCCCGCCCGGGACATCTCCCCTCTACGAGCAGTACTTC

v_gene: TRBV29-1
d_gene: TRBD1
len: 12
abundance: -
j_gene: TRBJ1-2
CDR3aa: CSVGGQNYGYTF
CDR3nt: TGCAGCGTTGGGGGACAGAACTATGGCTACACCTTC

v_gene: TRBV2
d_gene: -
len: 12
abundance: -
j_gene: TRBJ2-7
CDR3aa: CASERLANEQYF
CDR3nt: TGTGCCAGCGAACGATTAGCCAACGAGCAGTACTTC

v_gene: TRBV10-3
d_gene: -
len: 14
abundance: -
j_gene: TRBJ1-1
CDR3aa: CAISPQGLNTEAFF
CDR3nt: TGTGCCATCAGTCCACAGGGCCTGAACACTGAAGCTTTCTTT

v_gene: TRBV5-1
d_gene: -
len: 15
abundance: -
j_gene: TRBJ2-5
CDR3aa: CASSLGGTREETQYF
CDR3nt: TGCGCCAGCAGCTTGGGCGGGACCAGGGAAGAGACCCAGTACTTC

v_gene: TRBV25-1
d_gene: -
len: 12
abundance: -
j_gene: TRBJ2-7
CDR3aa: CASSDRRNEQYF
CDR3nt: TGTGCCAGCAGTGATCGGCGGAACGAGCAGTACTTC

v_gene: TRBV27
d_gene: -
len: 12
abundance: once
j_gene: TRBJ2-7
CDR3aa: CASSPSPGEQYF
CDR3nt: TGTGCCAGCAGCCCCTCCCCAGGGGAGCAGTACTTC

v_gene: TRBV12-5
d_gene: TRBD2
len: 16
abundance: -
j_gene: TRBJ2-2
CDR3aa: CASGLISGKGAGELFF
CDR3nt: TGTGCTAGTGGTTTGATTAGCGGGAAGGGAGCCGGGGAGCTGTTTTTT

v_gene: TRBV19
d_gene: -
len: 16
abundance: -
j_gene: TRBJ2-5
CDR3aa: CASKGPSSRYQETQYF
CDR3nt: TGTGCCAGTAAGGGTCCCTCTAGCAGATACCAAGAGACCCAGTACTTC

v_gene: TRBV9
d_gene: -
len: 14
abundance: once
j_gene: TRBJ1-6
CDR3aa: CASSVRQVNSPLHF
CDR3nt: TGTGCCAGCAGTGTCCGACAGGTCAATTCACCCCTCCACTTT

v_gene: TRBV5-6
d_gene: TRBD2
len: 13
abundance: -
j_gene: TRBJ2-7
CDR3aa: CASSRGLPYEQYF
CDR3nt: TGTGCCAGCAGCCGGGGACTACCCTACGAGCAGTACTTC

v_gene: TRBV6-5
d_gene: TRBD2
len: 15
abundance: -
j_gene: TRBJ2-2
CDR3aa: CASKGTSGGAVELFF
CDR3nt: TGTGCCAGCAAGGGGACTAGCGGGGGGGCCGTGGAGCTGTTTTTT

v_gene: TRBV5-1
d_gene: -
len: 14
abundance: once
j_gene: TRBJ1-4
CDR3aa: CASSPDRKGEKLFF
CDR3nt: TGCGCCAGCAGCCCAGACAGGAAGGGTGAAAAACTGTTTTTT

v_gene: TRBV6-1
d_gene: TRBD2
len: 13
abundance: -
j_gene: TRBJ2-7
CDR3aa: CASTSSGGSEQYF
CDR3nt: TGTGCCAGCACCTCTAGCGGGGGGTCCGAGCAGTACTTC

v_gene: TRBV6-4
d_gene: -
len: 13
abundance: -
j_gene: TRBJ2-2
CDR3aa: CASSGGDTGELFF
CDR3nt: TGTGCCAGCAGTGGAGGCGACACCGGGGAGCTGTTTTTT

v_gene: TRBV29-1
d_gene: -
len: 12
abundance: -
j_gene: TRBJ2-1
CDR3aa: CSVGGLKGEQFF
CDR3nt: TGCAGCGTTGGAGGACTCAAAGGGGAGCAGTTCTTC

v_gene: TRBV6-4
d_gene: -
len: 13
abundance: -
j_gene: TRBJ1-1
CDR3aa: CASSAQLNTEAFF
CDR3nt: TGTGCCAGCAGTGCCCAGTTGAACACTGAAGCTTTCTTT